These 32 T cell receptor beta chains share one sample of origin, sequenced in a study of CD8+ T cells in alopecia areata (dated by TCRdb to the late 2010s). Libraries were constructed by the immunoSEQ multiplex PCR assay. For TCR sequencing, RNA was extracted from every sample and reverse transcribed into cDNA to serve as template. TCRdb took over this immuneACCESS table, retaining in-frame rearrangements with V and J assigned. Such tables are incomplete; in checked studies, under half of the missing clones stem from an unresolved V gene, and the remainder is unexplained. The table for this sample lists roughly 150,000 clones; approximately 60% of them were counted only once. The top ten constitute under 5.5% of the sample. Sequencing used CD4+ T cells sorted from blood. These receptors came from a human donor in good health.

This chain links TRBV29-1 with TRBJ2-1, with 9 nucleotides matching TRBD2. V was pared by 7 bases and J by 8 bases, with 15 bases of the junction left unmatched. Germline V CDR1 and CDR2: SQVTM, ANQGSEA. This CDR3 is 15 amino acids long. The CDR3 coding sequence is TGCAGCGGAGGATGGGCGGGGGGGACCGTCTATGAGCAGTTCTTC. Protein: CSGGWAGGTVYEQFF.

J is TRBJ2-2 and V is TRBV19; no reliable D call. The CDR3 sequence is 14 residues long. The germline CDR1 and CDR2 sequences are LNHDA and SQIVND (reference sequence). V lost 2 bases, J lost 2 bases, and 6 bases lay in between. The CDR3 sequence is CASSIRANTGELFF. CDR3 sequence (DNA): TGTGCCAGTAGTATAAGGGCCAACACCGGGGAGCTGTTTTTT. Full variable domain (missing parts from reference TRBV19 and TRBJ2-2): DGGITQSPKYLFRKEGQNVTLSCEQNLNHDAMYWYRQDPGQGLRLIYYSQIVNDFQKGDIAEGYSVSREKKESFPLTVTSAQKNPTAFYLCASSIRANTGELFFGEGSRLTVL.

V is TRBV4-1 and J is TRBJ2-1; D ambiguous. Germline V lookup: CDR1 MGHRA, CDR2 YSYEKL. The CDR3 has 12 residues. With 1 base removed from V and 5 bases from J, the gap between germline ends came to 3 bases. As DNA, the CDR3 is TGCGCCAGCAGCCAAGCCCACAATGAGCAGTTCTTC. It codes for CASSQAHNEQFF.

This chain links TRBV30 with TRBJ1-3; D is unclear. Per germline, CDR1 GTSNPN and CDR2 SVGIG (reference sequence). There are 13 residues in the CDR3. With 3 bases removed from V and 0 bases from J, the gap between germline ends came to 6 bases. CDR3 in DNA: TGTGCCTGGAGCCAGGTCTCTGGAAACACCATATATTTT. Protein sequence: CAWSQVSGNTIYF.

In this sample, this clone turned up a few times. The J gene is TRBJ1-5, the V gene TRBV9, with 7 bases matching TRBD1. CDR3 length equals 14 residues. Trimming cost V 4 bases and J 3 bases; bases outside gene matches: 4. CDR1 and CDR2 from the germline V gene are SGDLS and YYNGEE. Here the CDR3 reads CASSPGTDNQPQHF. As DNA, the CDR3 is TGTGCCAGCAGCCCTGGGACAGACAATCAGCCCCAGCATTTT.

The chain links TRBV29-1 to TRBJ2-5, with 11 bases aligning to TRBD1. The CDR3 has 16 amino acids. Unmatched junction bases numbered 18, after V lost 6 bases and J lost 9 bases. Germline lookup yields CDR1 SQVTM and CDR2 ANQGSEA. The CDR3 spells CSVRTGGKQPKMAQYF. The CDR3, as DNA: TGCAGCGTCCGGACAGGGGGCAAGCAGCCCAAAATGGCCCAGTACTTC.

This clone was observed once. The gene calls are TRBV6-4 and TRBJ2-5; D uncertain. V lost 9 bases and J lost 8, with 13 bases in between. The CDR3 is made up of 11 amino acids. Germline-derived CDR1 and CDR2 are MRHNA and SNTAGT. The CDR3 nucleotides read TGTGCCAGTCAGGACGCCTCAACCCAGTACTTC. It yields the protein CASQDASTQYF.

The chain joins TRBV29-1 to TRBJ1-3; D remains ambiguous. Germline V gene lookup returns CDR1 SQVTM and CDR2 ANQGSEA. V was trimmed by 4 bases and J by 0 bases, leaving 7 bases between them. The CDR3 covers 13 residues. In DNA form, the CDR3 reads TGCAGCGTTGCGGAGATCTCTGGAAACACCATATATTTT. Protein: CSVAEISGNTIYF. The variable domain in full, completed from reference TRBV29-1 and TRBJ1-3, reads SAVISQKPSRDICQRGTSLTIQCQVDSQVTMMFWYRQQPGQSLTLIATANQGSEATYESGFVIDKFPISRPNLTFSTLTVSNMSPEDSSIYLCSVAEISGNTIYFGEGSWLTVV.

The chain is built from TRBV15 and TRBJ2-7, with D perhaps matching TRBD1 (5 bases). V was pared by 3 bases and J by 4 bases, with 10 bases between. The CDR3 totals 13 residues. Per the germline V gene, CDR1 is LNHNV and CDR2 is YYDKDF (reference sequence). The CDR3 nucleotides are TGTGCCACCAGCAGCAGCAGGGCATACGAGCAGTACTTC. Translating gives CATSSSRAYEQYF.

CDR3 protein: CAWGQVDEQYF. CDR3 in DNA: TGTGCCTGGGGACAGGTAGACGAGCAGTACTTC. The chain joins TRBV30 to TRBJ2-7; TRBD1 matches at 7 bases. Per germline, CDR1 GTSNPN and CDR2 SVGIG (reference sequence). CDR3 length: 11 residues. J lost 5 bases, V lost 5 bases, and 3 bases had no gene match.

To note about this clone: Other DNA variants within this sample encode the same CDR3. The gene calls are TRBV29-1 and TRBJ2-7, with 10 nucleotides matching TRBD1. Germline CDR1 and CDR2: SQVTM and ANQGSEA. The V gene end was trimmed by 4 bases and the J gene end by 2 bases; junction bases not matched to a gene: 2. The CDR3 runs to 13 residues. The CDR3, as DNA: TGCAGCGTTGGGGACAGGGGCCCCTACGAGCAGTACTTC. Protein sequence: CSVGDRGPYEQYF.

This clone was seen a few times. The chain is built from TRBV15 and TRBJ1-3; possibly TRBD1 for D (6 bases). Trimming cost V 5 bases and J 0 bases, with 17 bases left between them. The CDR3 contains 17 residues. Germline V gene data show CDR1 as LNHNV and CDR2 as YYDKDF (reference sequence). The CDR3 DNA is TGTGCCACCAGCGCCGGGAACAGGGCGTACTCTGGAAACACCATATATTTT. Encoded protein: CATSAGNRAYSGNTIYF.

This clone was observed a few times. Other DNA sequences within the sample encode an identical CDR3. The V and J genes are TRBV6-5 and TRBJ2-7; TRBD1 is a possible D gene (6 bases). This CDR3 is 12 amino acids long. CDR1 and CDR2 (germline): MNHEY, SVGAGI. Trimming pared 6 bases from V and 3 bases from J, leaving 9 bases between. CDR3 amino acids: CASRGRGYEQYF. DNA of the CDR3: TGTGCCAGCAGGGGCAGGGGCTACGAGCAGTACTTC.

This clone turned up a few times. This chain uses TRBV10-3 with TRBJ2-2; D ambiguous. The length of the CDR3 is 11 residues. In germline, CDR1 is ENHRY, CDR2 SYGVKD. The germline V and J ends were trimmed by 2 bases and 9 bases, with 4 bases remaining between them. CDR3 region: CAISEMRELFF. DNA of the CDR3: TGTGCCATCAGTGAGATGCGGGAGCTGTTTTTT.

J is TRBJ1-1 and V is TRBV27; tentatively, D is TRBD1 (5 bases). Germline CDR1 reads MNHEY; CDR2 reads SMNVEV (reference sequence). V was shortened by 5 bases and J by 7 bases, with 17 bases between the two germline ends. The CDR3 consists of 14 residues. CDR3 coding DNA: TGTGCCAGCAGTGCCCGGGGCCGGGGGGGTGAAGCTTTCTTT. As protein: CASSARGRGGEAFF.

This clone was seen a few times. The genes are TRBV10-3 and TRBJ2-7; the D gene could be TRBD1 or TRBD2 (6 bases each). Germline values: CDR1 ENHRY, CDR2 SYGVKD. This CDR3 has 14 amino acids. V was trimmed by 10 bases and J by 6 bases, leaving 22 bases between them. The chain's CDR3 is CATTNKGGGSEQYF. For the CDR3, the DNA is TGTGCCACTACTAACAAAGGGGGAGGCTCCGAGCAGTACTTC.

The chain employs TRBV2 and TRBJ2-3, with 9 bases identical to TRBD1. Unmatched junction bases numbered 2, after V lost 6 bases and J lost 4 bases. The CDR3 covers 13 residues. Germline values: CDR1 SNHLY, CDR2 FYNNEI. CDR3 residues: CASSGQGPDTQYF. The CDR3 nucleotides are TGTGCCAGCAGCGGACAGGGGCCAGATACGCAGTATTTT.

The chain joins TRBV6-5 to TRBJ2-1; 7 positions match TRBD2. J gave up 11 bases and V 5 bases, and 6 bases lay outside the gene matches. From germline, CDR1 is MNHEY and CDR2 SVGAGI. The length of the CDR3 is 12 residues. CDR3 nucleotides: TGTGCCAGCAGTCAAGAGGGGACTAAGCAGTTCTTC. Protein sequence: CASSQEGTKQFF.

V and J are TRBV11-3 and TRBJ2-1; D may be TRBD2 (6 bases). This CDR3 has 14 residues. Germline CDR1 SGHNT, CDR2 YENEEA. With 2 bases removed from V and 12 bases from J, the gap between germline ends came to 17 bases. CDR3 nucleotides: TGTGCCAGCAGCTTAAATCGGCTTTCGGGGGTGCAGTTCTTC. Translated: CASSLNRLSGVQFF.

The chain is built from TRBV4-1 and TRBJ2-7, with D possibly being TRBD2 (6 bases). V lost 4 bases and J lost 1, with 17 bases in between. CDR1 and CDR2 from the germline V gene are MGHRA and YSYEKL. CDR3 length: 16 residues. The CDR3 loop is CASSPKIGTSSYEQYF. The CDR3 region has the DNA TGCGCCAGCAGCCCCAAGATCGGGACTTCATCCTACGAGCAGTACTTC.

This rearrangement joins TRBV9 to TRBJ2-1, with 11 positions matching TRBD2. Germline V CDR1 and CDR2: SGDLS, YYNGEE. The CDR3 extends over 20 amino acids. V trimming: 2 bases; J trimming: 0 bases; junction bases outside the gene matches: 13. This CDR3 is CASSVEPLTSGASSYNEQFF. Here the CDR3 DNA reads TGTGCCAGCAGCGTCGAACCGCTGACTAGCGGGGCGAGCTCCTACAATGAGCAGTTCTTC.

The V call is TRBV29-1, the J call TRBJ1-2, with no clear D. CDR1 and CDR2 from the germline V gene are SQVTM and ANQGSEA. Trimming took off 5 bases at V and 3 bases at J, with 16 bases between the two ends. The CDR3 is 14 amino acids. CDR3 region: CSVTARLVDYGYTF. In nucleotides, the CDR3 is TGCAGCGTTACGGCCCGTTTGGTGGACTATGGCTACACCTTC.

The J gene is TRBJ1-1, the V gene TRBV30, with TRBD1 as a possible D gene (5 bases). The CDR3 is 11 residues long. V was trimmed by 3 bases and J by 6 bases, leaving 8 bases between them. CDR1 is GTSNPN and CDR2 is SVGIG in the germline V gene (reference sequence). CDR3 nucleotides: TGTGCCTGGAGGAGGGGCGCTGAAGCTTTCTTT. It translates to CAWRRGAEAFF.

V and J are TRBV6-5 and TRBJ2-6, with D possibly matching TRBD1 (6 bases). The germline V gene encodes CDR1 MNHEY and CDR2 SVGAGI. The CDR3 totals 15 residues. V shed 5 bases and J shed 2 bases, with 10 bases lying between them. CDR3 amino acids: CASSRTGPGANVLTF. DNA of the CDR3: TGTGCCAGCAGTCGAACAGGGCCTGGGGCCAACGTCCTGACTTTC.

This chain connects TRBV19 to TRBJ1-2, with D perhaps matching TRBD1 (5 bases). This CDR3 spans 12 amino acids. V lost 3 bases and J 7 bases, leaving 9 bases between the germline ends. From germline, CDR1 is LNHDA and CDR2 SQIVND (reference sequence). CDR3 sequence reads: CASSIGTRGYTF. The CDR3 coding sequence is TGTGCCAGTAGTATCGGGACCCGTGGCTACACCTTC. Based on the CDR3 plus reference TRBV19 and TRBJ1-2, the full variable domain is DGGITQSPKYLFRKEGQNVTLSCEQNLNHDAMYWYRQDPGQGLRLIYYSQIVNDFQKGDIAEGYSVSREKKESFPLTVTSAQKNPTAFYLCASSIGTRGYTFGSGTRLTVV.

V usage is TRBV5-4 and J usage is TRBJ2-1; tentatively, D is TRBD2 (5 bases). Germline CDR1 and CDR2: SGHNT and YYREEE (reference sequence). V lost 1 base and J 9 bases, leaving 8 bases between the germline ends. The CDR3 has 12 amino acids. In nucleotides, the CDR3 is TGTGCCAGCAGCTTGTGGGAGAGTGAGCAGTTCTTC. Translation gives CASSLWESEQFF.

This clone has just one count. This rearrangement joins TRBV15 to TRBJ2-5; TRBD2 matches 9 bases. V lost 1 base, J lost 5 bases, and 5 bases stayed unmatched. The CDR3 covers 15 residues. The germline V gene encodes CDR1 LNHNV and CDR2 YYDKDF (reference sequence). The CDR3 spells CATSRVAGGWETQYF. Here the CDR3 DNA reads TGTGCCACCAGCAGAGTTGCGGGAGGGTGGGAGACCCAGTACTTC.

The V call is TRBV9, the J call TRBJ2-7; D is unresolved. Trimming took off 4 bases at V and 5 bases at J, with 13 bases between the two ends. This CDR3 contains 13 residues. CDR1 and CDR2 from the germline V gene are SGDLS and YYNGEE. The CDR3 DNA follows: TGTGCCAGCAGCCAAAGTCCCTCGGACGAGCAGTACTTC. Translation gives CASSQSPSDEQYF.

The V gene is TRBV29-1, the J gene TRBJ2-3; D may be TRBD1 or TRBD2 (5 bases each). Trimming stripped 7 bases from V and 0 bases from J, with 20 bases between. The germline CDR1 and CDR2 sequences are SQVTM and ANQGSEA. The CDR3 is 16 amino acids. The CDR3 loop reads CSGLTNWDLSTDTQYF. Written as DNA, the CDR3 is TGCAGCGGGCTGACTAACTGGGACCTAAGCACAGATACGCAGTATTTT.

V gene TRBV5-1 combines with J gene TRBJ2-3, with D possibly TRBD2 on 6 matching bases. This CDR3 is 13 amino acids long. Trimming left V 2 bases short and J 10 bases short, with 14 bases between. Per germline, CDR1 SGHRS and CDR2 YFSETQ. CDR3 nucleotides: TGCGCCAGCAGCTTCGGGAGCAGGGCGGCGCAGTATTTT. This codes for CASSFGSRAAQYF. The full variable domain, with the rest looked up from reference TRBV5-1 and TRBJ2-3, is KAGVTQTPRYLIKTRGQQVTLSCSPISGHRSVSWYQQTPGQGLQFLFEYFSETQRNKGNFPGRFSGRQFSNSRSEMNVSTLELGDSALYLCASSFGSRAAQYFGPGTRLTVL.

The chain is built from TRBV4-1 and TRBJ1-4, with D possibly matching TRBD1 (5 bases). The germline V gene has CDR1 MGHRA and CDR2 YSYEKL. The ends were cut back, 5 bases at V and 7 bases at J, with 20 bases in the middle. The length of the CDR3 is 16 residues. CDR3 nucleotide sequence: TGCGCCAGCAGCAAGCTTCCGGGGGGAGTATCTGAAAAACTGTTTTTT. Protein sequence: CASSKLPGGVSEKLFF.

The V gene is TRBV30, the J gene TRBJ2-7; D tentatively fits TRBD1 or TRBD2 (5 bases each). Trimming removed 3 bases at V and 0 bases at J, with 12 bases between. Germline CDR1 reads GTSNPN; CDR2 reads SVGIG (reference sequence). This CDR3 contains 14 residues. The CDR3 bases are TGTGCCTGGAGGAGGGGTGGAGGCTCCTACGAGCAGTACTTC. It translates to CAWRRGGGSYEQYF.